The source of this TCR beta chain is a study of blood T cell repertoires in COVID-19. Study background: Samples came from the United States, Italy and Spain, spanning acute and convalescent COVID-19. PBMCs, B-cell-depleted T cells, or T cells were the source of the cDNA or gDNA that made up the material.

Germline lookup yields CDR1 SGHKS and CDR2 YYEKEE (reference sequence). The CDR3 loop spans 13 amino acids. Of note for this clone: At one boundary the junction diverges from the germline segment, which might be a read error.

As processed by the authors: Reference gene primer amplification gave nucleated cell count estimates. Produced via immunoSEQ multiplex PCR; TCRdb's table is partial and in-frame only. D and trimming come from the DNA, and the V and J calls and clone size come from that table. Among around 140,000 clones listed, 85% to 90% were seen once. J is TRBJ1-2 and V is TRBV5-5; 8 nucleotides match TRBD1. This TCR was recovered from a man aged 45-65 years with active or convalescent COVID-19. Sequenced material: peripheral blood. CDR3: CASSLGQDYGYTF. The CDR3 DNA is TGTGCCAGCAGTTTGGGACAGGACTATGGCTACACCTTC.